This paragraph covers one TCR beta chain sequence. Its antigen is not identified. The sample originates from a study of CD8+ T cells in alopecia areata. It was cDNA, reverse transcribed from extracted RNA, that served as the sequencing template. Libraries were prepared by immunoSEQ multiplex PCR; TCRdb keeps only in-frame clonotypes and omits some of them. This table holds around 150,000 clones, 62% found once. Regarding the study as a whole: Scalp repertoires also include resident alphabeta T cells from normal skin. Relative to normal scalp, lesional scalp, especially alopecia totalis/universalis, showed higher clonality. Clarity of TCR sharing across patients fell short of that in mice, possibly HLA-related.

Germline V CDR1 and CDR2: GTSNPN, SVGIG (reference sequence). The CDR3 has 15 amino acids. The J segment lost 4 bases and the V segment lost 1 base, leaving 6 bases of the junction unmatched. The chain joins TRBV30 to TRBJ2-1; 8 bases fit TRBD2. The TCR comes from a human donor in good health. Sequences were obtained from CD8+ T cells sorted from blood. This CDR3 reads CAWSGTSRLYNEQFF. In DNA, the CDR3 is TGTGCCTGGAGTGGGACTAGCAGACTTTACAATGAGCAGTTCTTC.